This T cell receptor beta chain appears in the sequencing data of a study of blood T cell repertoires in COVID-19. Whole-study context: T cells, B-cell-depleted T cells, or PBMCs supplied cDNA or gDNA.

Methods used by the authors: Amplification from reference gene primers served as the basis for estimated nucleated cell counts. TCRdb keeps only in-frame clones here, not all; method: immunoSEQ multiplex PCR. V, J and clone size were drawn from that table, and D and trimming were deduced from the DNA. The sample yields some 87,000 clones, roughly 77% seen once. Losses at the gene ends were 2 bases for V and 4 bases for J; bases not matched to a gene: 4. Germline-derived CDR1 and CDR2 are MNHNS and SASEGT. There are 15 residues in the CDR3. Material for sequencing was peripheral blood. The chain links TRBV6-1 to TRBJ2-3; 9 bases agree with TRBD2. The receptor comes from a human donor in a cohort sampled during active COVID-19. CDR3 coding DNA: TGTGCCAGCAGTGAACGGGAGCGGGGGGCAGATACGCAGTATTTT. Protein product: CASSERERGADTQYF.